Shown below are 14 T cell receptor beta chains from a single sample sequenced in a study of cytomegalovirus exposure and HLA in healthy donors (dated 2017 in TCRdb). Library preparation employed the immunoSEQ multiplex PCR assay. A mixture of 60 forward primers for TCR Vbeta segments and 13 reverse primers for TCR Jbeta segments was used in the multiplex PCR. Entries here come from immuneACCESS through TCRdb and include only in-frame sequences with V and J called. Some clones fail to appear in such tables; in the studies checked, an unresolved V gene covers under half of the shortfall, and the cause of the remainder is unknown. The table for this sample lists 150,000 to 180,000 clones; roughly 70% of them were counted only once. The ten largest clones take up about 2.1% of the sample. Sample: PBMCs. All receptors come from a young man in good health and CMV-seronegative.

This clone appeared a single time. This chain links TRBV6-6 with TRBJ1-1; 7 bases are a match to TRBD1. The V gene's germline CDR1 is MNHNY and CDR2 SVGAGI (reference sequence). Trimming removed 5 bases from V and 4 bases from J; junction bases left unmatched: 13. The CDR3 totals 16 residues. The CDR3 coding sequence is TGTGCCAGCAGTACCAATGCGGCAGGGGGGTTCACTGAAGCTTTCTTT. This sequence encodes CASSTNAAGGFTEAFF.

The gene calls are TRBV15 and TRBJ2-2; maybe TRBD2 (5 bases). The CDR3 has 16 residues. Trimming stripped 0 bases from V and 7 bases from J, with 15 bases between. Looked up from germline, CDR1 is LNHNV and CDR2 is YYDKDF (reference sequence). Here the CDR3 reads CATSRDRLGLLGELFF. CDR3 DNA sequence: TGTGCCACCAGCAGAGACCGTCTCGGACTTCTCGGGGAGCTGTTTTTT.

The rearrangement joins TRBV28 to TRBJ1-6; 10 nucleotides line up with TRBD1. This CDR3 comprises 16 residues. In germline, CDR1 is MDHEN, CDR2 SYDVKM. Unmatched junction bases numbered 6, after V lost 3 bases and J lost 7 bases. The CDR3 loop is CASSFFGTGANSPLHF. The CDR3 nucleotides read TGTGCCAGCAGTTTCTTTGGGACAGGGGCCAATTCACCCCTCCACTTT.

V and J are TRBV6-1 and TRBJ2-3, with 12 bases lining up with TRBD2. The CDR3 runs 14 residues. CDR1 is MNHNS and CDR2 is SASEGT in the germline V gene. The ends lost 5 bases at V and 4 bases at J; junction bases unmatched: 1. The CDR3 loop reads CASSRLAGADTQYF. CDR3 nucleotide sequence: TGTGCCAGCAGTAGACTAGCGGGGGCAGATACGCAGTATTTT.

V usage is TRBV19 and J usage is TRBJ1-5; unclear D gene. Trimming shortened V by 6 bases and J by 5 bases, and 11 bases separated the two germline ends. CDR1 LNHDA and CDR2 SQIVND come from the germline V gene (reference sequence). This CDR3 is built from 13 residues. This CDR3 is CASRGGPDQPQHF. CDR3 nucleotide sequence: TGTGCCAGTAGAGGAGGGCCCGATCAGCCCCAGCATTTT.

The V gene is TRBV13, the J gene TRBJ2-5, with TRBD1 identical over 11 bases. V was clipped by 4 bases and J by 1 base; unmatched bases: 14. The CDR3 runs 19 residues. Per germline, CDR1 PRHDT and CDR2 FYEKMQ (reference sequence). CDR3 sequence: CASSSHGQGAPMFQETQYF. The DNA for the CDR3 is TGTGCCAGCAGCTCCCACGGACAGGGGGCGCCGATGTTCCAAGAGACCCAGTACTTC.

This chain uses TRBV7-2 with TRBJ2-3; 12 nucleotides match TRBD2. The V gene's germline CDR1 is SGHTA and CDR2 FQGNSA. The CDR3 has 18 residues. The junction had 7 bases not matched to a gene; V was cut back by 0 bases and J by 3 bases. The CDR3 bases are TGTGCCAGCAGCTTAGCCTATACTAGCGGGGGGCGAACAGATACGCAGTATTTT. Its translation: CASSLAYTSGGRTDTQYF.

The CDR3 region has the DNA TGTGCCAGTAGACCCGGTGCCGGGGGTCAGCCCCAGCATTTT. It specifies CASRPGAGGQPQHF. The chain has TRBV19 and TRBJ1-5; D perhaps matches TRBD1 (5 bases). Per germline, CDR1 LNHDA and CDR2 SQIVND (reference sequence). CDR3 length equals 14 residues. Trimming took 6 bases from V and 6 from J, leaving 15 bases between them.

The rearrangement links TRBV2 to TRBJ2-1; 13 nucleotides match TRBD2. Germline V gene data show CDR1 as SNHLY and CDR2 as FYNNEI. The V gene end was trimmed by 2 bases and the J gene end by 6 bases; junction bases not matched to a gene: 7. CDR3 length: 17 amino acids. The CDR3: CASSESGLAGVGNEQFF. The CDR3 coding sequence is TGTGCCAGCAGTGAATCAGGACTAGCGGGGGTCGGCAATGAGCAGTTCTTC.

The rearrangement joins TRBV2 to TRBJ2-5; TRBD1 matches at 7 bases. The CDR3 sequence is 16 residues long. The germline V gene has CDR1 SNHLY and CDR2 FYNNEI. After removal of 6 bases from V and 4 bases from J, the junction contained 14 bases not matched to a gene. The CDR3 region is CASSAPGTEGGETQYF. The CDR3 DNA reads as TGTGCCAGCAGCGCTCCAGGGACAGAGGGTGGAGAGACCCAGTACTTC.

This clone appeared once. At one boundary the junction diverges from the germline segment, which might be a read error. The chain links TRBV19 to TRBJ1-5, with 7 bases lining up with TRBD1. Per germline, CDR1 LNHDA and CDR2 SQIVND (reference sequence). The CDR3 totals 14 residues. The CDR3 DNA follows: TGTGCCAGTAAATTCGGACAGGACAATCAGCCCCAGAATTTT. Its translation is CASKFGQDNQPQNF.

V and J are TRBV19 and TRBJ2-7; TRBD1 matches at 7 bases. V lost 9 bases and J lost 6; bases outside the gene matches: 14. CDR1 LNHDA and CDR2 SQIVND come from the germline V gene (reference sequence). CDR3 size: 14 residues. The CDR3 DNA follows: TGTGCCAGATGTCACCGGGACAGTGGATTCGAGCAGTACTTC. It encodes CARCHRDSGFEQYF. Drawing the rest from reference TRBV19 and TRBJ2-7, the complete variable domain is DGGITQSPKYLFRKEGQNVTLSCEQNLNHDAMYWYRQDPGQGLRLIYYSQIVNDFQKGDIAEGYSVSREKKESFPLTVTSAQKNPTAFYLCARCHRDSGFEQYFGPGTRLTVT.

This clone was counted between two and nine times. The CDR3 reads CASRTGEYTGELFF. Here the CDR3 DNA reads TGTGCCAGCAGAACGGGGGAATACACCGGGGAGCTGTTTTTT. V gene TRBV28 combines with J gene TRBJ2-2; D may be TRBD2 (6 bases). The CDR3 is 14 residues long. Trimming took 6 bases from V and 3 from J, leaving 11 bases between them. Per germline, CDR1 MDHEN and CDR2 SYDVKM.

In this sample, this clone turned up once. The chain uses TRBV5-1 and TRBJ1-1; 8 bases fit TRBD1. This CDR3 region has 14 residues. V was clipped by 0 bases and J by 6 bases; unmatched bases: 4. Germline-derived CDR1 and CDR2 are SGHRS and YFSETQ. The CDR3 reads CASSLGDRGSEAFF. The CDR3 DNA sequence: TGCGCCAGCAGCTTGGGTGACAGGGGATCTGAAGCTTTCTTT. The full variable domain, completed using reference TRBV5-1 and TRBJ1-1, is KAGVTQTPRYLIKTRGQQVTLSCSPISGHRSVSWYQQTPGQGLQFLFEYFSETQRNKGNFPGRFSGRQFSNSRSEMNVSTLELGDSALYLCASSLGDRGSEAFFGQGTRLTVV.